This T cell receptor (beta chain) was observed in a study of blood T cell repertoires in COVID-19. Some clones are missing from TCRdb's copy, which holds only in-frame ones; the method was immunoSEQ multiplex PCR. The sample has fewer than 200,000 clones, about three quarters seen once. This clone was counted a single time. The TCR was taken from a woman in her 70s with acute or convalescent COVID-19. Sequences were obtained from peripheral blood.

In nucleotides, the CDR3 is TGTGCCAGCAGCCAAGATCTTGAAGCTAGCGGAACCCTAGAGCAGTACTTC. It codes for CASSQDLEASGTLEQYF. The chain uses TRBV3-1 (or the pseudogene TRBV3-2) and TRBJ2-7; the match to TRBD2 covers 7 bases. Losses at the gene ends were 0 bases for V and 7 bases for J; bases not matched to a gene: 15. Germline lookup yields CDR1 LGHDT and CDR2 YNNKEL (reference sequence). This CDR3 is 17 amino acids long.